This record looks at one T cell receptor beta chain sequence and its context. This record comes from a study of CD8 T cells in ankylosing spondylitis. TCRdb reanalysed the 5' RACE reads using MiXCR and keeps one entry per CDR3 protein. The sample includes approximately 90,000 distinct CDR3 sequences, roughly 8.3% of them seen just once. Germline V gene data show CDR1 as LNHDA and CDR2 as SQIVND (reference sequence). This CDR3 has 13 amino acids. With 8 bases removed from V and 3 bases from J, the gap between germline ends came to 13 bases. The sequenced sample consisted of blood, either unsorted or a sorted T cell fraction (not recorded which). The genes are TRBV19 and TRBJ1-1; D gene ambiguous. The source of this sequence is a male donor with ankylosing spondylitis or in good health (not recorded which). The DNA for the CDR3 is TGTGCCAGTCAGCGCTCGGATTACACTGAAGCTTTCTTT. Translating it yields CASQRSDYTEAFF.